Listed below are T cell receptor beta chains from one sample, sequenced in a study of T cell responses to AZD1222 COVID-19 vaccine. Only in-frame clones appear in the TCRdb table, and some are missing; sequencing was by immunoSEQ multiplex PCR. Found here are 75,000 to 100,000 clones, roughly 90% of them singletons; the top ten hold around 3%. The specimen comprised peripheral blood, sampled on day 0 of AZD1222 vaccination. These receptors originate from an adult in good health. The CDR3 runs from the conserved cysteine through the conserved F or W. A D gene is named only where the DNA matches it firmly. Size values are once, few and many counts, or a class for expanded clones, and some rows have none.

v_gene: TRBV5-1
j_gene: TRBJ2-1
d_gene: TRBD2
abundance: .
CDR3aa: CASSRDGTSGGNEQFF
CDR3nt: TGCGCCAGCAGCCGGGACGGGACTAGTGGTGGCAATGAGCAGTTCTTC

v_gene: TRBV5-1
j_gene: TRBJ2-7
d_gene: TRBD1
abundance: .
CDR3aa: CASSRTGVPYEQYF
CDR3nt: TGCGCCAGCAGCCGGACAGGGGTTCCCTACGAGCAGTACTTC

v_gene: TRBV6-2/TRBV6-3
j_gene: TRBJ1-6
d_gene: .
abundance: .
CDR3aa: CASSRSSPLHF
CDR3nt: TGTGCCAGCAGTCGATCTTCACCCCTCCACTTT

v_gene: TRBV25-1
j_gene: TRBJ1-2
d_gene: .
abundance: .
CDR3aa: CASSEQGYGYTF
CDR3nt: TGTGCCAGCAGTGAACAGGGGTATGGCTACACCTTC

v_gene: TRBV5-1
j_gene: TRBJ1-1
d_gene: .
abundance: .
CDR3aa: CASSLGAILTEAFF
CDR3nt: TGCGCCAGCAGCTTAGGAGCGATACTAACTGAAGCTTTCTTT

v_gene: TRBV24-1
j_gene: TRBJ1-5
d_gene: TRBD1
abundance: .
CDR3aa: CATSERGQGWGQPQHF
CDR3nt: TGTGCCACCAGTGAAAGAGGACAGGGCTGGGGGCAGCCCCAGCATTTT

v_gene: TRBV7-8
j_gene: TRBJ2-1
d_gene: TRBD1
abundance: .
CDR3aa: CASSPPGQGANEQFF
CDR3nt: TGTGCCAGCAGCCCCCCCGGACAGGGGGCTAATGAGCAGTTCTTC

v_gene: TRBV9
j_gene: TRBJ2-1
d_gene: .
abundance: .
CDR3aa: CASSITGYREQFF
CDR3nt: TGTGCCAGCAGCATCACAGGGTACCGTGAGCAGTTCTTC

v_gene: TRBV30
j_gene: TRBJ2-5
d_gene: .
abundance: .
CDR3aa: CAWSSLGGQETQYF
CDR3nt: TGTGCCTGGAGCTCCCTAGGGGGCCAAGAGACCCAGTACTTC

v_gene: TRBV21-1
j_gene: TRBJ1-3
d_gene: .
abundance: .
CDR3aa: CASISPPGSGNTIYF
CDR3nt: TGTGCCAGCATCTCGCCCCCAGGGTCTGGAAACACCATATATTTT

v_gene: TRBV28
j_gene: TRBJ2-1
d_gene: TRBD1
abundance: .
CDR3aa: CASSTLRDSSYNEQFF
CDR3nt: TGTGCCAGCAGCACACTCCGGGACAGCTCCTACAATGAGCAGTTCTTC

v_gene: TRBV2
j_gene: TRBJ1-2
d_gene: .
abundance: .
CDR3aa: CASSEIRVGGYTF
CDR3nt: TGTGCCAGCAGTGAAATCAGGGTTGGAGGCTACACCTTC

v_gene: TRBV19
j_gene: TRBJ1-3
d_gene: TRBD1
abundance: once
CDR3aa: CATTDRGLSGNTIYF
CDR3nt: TGTGCCACAACAGACAGGGGGCTCTCTGGAAACACCATATATTTT

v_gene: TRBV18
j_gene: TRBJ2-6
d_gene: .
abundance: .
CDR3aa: CASSVRVSSGANVLTF
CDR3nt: TGTGCCAGCTCAGTTAGGGTCAGCTCTGGGGCCAACGTCCTGACTTTC

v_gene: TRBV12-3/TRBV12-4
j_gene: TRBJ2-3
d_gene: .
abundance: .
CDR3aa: CASSLYDTQYF
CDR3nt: TGTGCCAGCAGTTTATACGATACGCAGTATTTT

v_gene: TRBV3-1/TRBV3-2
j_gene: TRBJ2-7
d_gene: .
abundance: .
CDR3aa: CASSQEDWSYEQYF
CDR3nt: TGTGCCAGCAGCCAAGAGGACTGGTCCTACGAGCAGTACTTC

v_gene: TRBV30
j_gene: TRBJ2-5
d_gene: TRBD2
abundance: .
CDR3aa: CAWSVDGGRAAQTQYF
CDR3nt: TGTGCCTGGAGTGTAGACGGGGGGAGGGCCGCTCAGACCCAGTACTTC

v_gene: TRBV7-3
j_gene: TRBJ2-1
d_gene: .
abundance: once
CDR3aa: CASSLGKGSNEQFF
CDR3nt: TGTGCCAGCAGCTTGGGTAAGGGTAGCAATGAGCAGTTCTTC

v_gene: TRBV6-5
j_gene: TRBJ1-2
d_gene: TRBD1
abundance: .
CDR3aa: CASSYSGTGGYGYTF
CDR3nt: TGTGCCAGCAGTTACTCCGGGACAGGCGGGTATGGCTACACCTTC

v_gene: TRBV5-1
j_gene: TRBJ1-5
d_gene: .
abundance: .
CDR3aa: CASSPLPFGSNQPQHF
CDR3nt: TGCGCCAGCAGTCCGCTTCCTTTTGGAAGCAATCAGCCCCAGCATTTT

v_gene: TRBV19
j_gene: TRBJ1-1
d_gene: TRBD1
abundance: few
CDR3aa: CATITPGQGFYTEAFF
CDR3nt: TGTGCCACAATTACGCCGGGACAGGGGTTTTACACTGAAGCTTTCTTT

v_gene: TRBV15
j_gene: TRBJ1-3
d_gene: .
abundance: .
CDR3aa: CATSRDSQNGNTIYF
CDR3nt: TGTGCCACCAGCAGAGATTCCCAGAACGGAAACACCATATATTTT

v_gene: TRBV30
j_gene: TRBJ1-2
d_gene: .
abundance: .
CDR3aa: CAWSLSRHGYTF
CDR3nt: TGTGCCTGGAGTTTGAGCAGGCACGGCTACACCTTC

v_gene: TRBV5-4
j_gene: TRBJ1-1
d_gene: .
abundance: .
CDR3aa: CASSTGQWNTEAFF
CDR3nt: TGTGCCAGCAGCACCGGACAGTGGAACACTGAAGCTTTCTTT

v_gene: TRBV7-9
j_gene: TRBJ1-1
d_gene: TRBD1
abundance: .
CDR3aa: CASSSRTGNTEAFF
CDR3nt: TGTGCCAGCAGCTCGAGGACAGGGAACACTGAAGCTTTCTTT

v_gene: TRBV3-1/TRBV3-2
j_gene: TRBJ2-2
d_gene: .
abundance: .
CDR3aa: CASSRERGRSTGELFF
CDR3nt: TGTGCCAGCAGCCGAGAGAGGGGCCGCTCCACCGGGGAGCTGTTTTTT

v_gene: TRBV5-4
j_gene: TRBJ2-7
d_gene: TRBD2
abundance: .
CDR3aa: CASSLTSESYEQYF
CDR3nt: TGTGCCAGCAGCTTGACTAGCGAATCCTACGAGCAGTACTTC

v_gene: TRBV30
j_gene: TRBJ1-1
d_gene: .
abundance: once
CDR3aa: CAWSIRGNTEAFF
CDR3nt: TGTGCCTGGAGTATCAGGGGTAACACTGAAGCTTTCTTT

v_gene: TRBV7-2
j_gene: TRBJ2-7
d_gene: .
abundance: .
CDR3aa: CASSLVRSGRSYEQYF
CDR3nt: TGTGCCAGCAGCTTAGTACGGTCGGGACGATCCTACGAGCAGTACTTC

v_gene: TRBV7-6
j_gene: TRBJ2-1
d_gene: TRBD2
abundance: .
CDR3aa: CASSSKPGLKVDGSPYNEQFF
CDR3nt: TGTGCCAGCAGCTCCAAACCGGGACTAAAAGTCGATGGATCACCATACAATGAGCAGTTCTTC

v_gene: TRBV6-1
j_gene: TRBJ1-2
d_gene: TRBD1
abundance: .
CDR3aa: CASSDLGGQANYGYTF
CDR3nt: TGTGCCAGCAGTGACCTCGGGGGACAGGCTAACTATGGCTACACCTTC

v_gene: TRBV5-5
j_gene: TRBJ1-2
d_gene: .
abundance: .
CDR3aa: CASSLNPNYGYTF
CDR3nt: TGTGCCAGCAGCTTGAACCCTAACTATGGCTACACCTTC

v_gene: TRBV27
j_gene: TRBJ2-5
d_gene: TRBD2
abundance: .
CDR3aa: CASSHTLAGVWRQETQYF
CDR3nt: TGTGCCAGCAGTCACACACTAGCGGGAGTCTGGCGGCAAGAGACCCAGTACTTC

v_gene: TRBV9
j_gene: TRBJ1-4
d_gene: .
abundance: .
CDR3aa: CASSVGLYNEKLFF
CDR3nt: TGTGCCAGCAGCGTAGGACTTTATAATGAAAAACTGTTTTTT

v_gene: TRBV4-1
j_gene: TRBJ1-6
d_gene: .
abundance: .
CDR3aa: CASSQRDLAYSPLHF
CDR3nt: TGCGCCAGCAGCCAAAGGGACCTTGCTTATTCACCCCTCCACTTT

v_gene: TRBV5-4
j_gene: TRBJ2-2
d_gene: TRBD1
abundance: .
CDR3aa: CASSRIGGSNTGELFF
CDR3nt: TGTGCCAGCAGCAGGATAGGGGGCTCTAACACCGGGGAGCTGTTTTTT

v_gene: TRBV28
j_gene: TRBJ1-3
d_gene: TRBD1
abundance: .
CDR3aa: CASSSGQEPPGNTIYF
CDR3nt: TGTGCCAGCAGTTCTGGACAGGAGCCGCCTGGAAACACCATATATTTT

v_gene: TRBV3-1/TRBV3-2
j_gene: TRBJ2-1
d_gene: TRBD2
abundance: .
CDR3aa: CASSQVPGLAANEQFF
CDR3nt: TGTGCCAGCAGCCAAGTCCCGGGACTAGCGGCCAATGAGCAGTTCTTC

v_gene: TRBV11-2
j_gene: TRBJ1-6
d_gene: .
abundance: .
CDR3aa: CASSKLGYNSPLHF
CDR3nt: TGTGCCAGCAGCAAACTTGGGTATAATTCACCCCTCCACTTT

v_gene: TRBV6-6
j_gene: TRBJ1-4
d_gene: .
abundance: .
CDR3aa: CASSFGSRGPNEKLFF
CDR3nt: TGTGCCAGCAGTTTCGGAAGCCGGGGACCGAATGAAAAACTGTTTTTT

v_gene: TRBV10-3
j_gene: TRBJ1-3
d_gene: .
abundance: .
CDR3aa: CAISERQLDSGNTIYF
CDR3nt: TGTGCCATCAGTGAGCGACAGCTCGACTCTGGAAACACCATATATTTT

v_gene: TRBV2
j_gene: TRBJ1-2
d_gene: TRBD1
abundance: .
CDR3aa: CASSSSKTGGYTF
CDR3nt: TGTGCCAGCAGTTCGTCAAAGACAGGGGGCTACACCTTC

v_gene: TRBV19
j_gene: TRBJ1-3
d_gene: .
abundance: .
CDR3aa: CASTKDVDSGNTIYF
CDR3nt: TGTGCCAGTACCAAGGACGTCGACTCTGGAAACACCATATATTTT

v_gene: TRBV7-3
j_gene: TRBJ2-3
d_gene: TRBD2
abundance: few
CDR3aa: CASSLLAGVTDTQYF
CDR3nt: TGTGCCAGCAGCTTGCTAGCGGGGGTGACAGATACGCAGTATTTT

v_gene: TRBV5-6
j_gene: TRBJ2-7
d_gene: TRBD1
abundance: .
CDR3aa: CASSTLGTGGYEQYF
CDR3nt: TGTGCCAGCAGCACCCTCGGGACAGGGGGTTACGAGCAGTACTTC

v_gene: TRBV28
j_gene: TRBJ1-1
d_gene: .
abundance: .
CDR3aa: CASSPLGGVVNTEAFF
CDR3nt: TGTGCCAGCAGTCCCCTAGGGGGGGTAGTGAACACTGAAGCTTTCTTT